This TCR beta chain was obtained from a study of T-cell memory formation after mild COVID-19. This clonotype turned up a few times. Its target is unknown. From 5'RACE with constant-segment primers came TCR alpha and TCR beta cDNA libraries that carried sample barcodes and UMIs. TCRdb reprocessed the 5' RACE reads with MiXCR, giving one entry per CDR3 protein. Of approximately 560,000 distinct CDR3 sequences in the sample, roughly a sixth were seen once. Overall study findings and caveats: Nothing confirmed that second-wave clones peaking on day 37 were specific for SARS-CoV-2. Day 15 to 85 contractors were CD4/CD8 balanced; later expanders leaned CD4+. Clones which contracted sat mainly in CM and EM if CD4+, and in EMRA if CD8+.

This clonotype was obtained from an adult woman who had mild COVID-19 (a few samples of this study predate the infection). Cell type and time point are not known. What was sequenced was PBMCs or a T cell subset sorted from them (not recorded which).

The CDR3 DNA follows: TGCGCCAGCAGTCAATCGACTTTCCTCCAGGGACGGTACGAGCAGTACTTC. Its protein is CASSQSTFLQGRYEQYF. V is TRBV23-1 and J is TRBJ2-7, with D possibly being TRBD1 or TRBD2 (5 bases each). TRBV23-1 carries the ORF label, with uncertain function. The CDR3 is 17 amino acids. The ends were cut back, 0 bases at V and 4 bases at J, with 19 bases in the middle.